This entry features one T cell receptor beta chain sequence. What it binds is unknown. Germline is not matched at one junction end, which may reflect a read error. Using its own MiXCR run on the 5' RACE reads, TCRdb lists one record per CDR3 protein. Of 300,000 to 400,000 distinct CDR3 sequences in the sample, 6.2% were seen once. These data belong to a study of T cells after yellow fever vaccination. The overall study: Preparing low-cell-number fractions relied on SMART-Seq v4 Ultra Low Input. Study outcomes and limitations: Post-booster repertoires again held most primary-vaccination clones (about 95% CD4, about 90% CD8).

The material sequenced was PBMCs, taken 5 days after the yellow fever booster vaccination. This clonotype originated in a man under 40 who received the YFV17D yellow fever vaccine.

CDR3 residues: CTSSQSTGRSPGELFF. The CDR3 DNA reads TGTACCAGCAGCCAGTCGACAGGGAGGTCCCCCGGGGAGCTGTTTTTT. This rearrangement joins TRBV3-1 to TRBJ2-2; TRBD1 is a possible D gene (7 bases). There are 16 residues in the CDR3. CDR1 is LGHDT, CDR2 YNNKEL, per germline (reference sequence).